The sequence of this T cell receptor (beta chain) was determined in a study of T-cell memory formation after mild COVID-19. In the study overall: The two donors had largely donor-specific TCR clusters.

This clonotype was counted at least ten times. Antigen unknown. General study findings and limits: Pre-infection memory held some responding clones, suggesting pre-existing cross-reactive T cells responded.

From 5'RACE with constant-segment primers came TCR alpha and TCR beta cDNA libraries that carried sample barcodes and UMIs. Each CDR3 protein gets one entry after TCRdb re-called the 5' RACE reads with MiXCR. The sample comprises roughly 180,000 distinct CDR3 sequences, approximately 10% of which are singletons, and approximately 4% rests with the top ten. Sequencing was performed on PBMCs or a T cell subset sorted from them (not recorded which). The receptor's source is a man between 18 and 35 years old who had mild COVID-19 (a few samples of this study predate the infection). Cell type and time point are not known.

In nucleotides, the CDR3 is TGTGCCAGCAGCACAAGGGAGGTTGCAGCTGAAGCTTTCTTT. This sequence encodes CASSTREVAAEAFF. The rearrangement uses TRBV5-6 and TRBJ1-1; D call uncertain. Germline V gene lookup returns CDR1 SGHDT and CDR2 YYEEEE. Trimming left V 4 bases short and J 6 bases short, with 16 bases between. This CDR3 spans 14 amino acids.